This paragraph reports one T cell receptor beta chain. The antigen is undetermined. These data come from a study of radiation and T cells in renal cell carcinoma. About the study: Nephrectomy followed 15 Gy stereotactic body radiation by 4 weeks.

V lost 0 bases to trimming and J lost 3 bases; unmatched junction nucleotides: 3. The CDR3 has 15 amino acids. Germline lookup yields CDR1 SGHRS and CDR2 YFSETQ. The time point: baseline pretreatment blood. Treatment in this sample: 15 Gy SBRT to primary tumor, nephrectomy 4 weeks later. After SBRT, blood was collected at 2 and 4 weeks, plus baseline. This renal cell carcinoma was of the clear cell type. Study-wide results and limits: Top tumor clonotypes rose in blood 2 weeks post-radiation, then contracted.

The assay was immunoSEQ multiplex PCR, and TCRdb's table has in-frame clones only and misses some. This sample has some 95,000 clones; 86% occur once, and the top ten carry roughly 8%. The sequences come from blood, collected from a patient whose treatment included radiotherapy and nephrectomy. The clonotype comes from a man aged 50 to 59 with renal cell carcinoma. This chain uses TRBV5-1 with TRBJ2-5; 9 bases map to TRBD2. The CDR3 coding sequence is TGCGCCAGCAGCTTGGGGTCTAGCGGGGAAGAGACCCAGTACTTC. Its translation: CASSLGSSGEETQYF.